The 31 T cell receptor beta chains listed next were all sequenced from one sample in a study of spatial heterogeneity in lung cancer. Time point meaning: sample taken at primary tumor resection. TCRdb reprocessed the 5' RACE reads with MiXCR, giving one entry per CDR3 protein. The table shows tens of thousands of distinct CDR3 sequences, with roughly 13% occurring only once. The sequenced sample was PBMCs, obtained at surgery. The receptors stem from a male donor with early-stage non-small cell lung cancer.

The chain combines TRBV20-1 with TRBJ2-1, with 7 bases matching TRBD2. Unmatched junction bases numbered 5, after V lost 2 bases and J lost 1 base. The CDR3 sequence is 15 residues long. Germline CDR1 and CDR2: DFQATT and SNEGSKA (reference sequence). The CDR3 DNA reads TGCAGTGCTAGAAAGCGGGGTGCGTCCTACAATGAGCAGTTCTTC. Protein product: CSARKRGASYNEQFF.

This clonotype was recorded at least ten times. V is TRBV9 and J is TRBJ2-1; possibly TRBD1 for D (6 bases). Trimming cost V 1 base and J 7 bases, with 15 bases left between them. Germline CDR1 reads SGDLS; CDR2 reads YYNGEE. The CDR3 totals 15 residues. CDR3 sequence: CASSVRSGTGNEQFF. Here the CDR3 DNA reads TGTGCCAGCAGCGTAAGAAGCGGCACAGGGAATGAGCAGTTCTTC.

In its sample, this clonotype was seen a few times. This chain connects TRBV7-9 to TRBJ1-1; perhaps TRBD1 as D (5 bases). V was clipped by 1 base and J by 0 bases, with 9 bases between them. CDR3 length equals 15 residues. Looked up from germline, CDR1 is SEHNR and CDR2 is FQNEAQ (reference sequence). In nucleotides, the CDR3 is TGTGCCAGCAGCTTAGATCGGACAATGAACACTGAAGCTTTCTTT. This gives the protein CASSLDRTMNTEAFF.

The rearrangement links TRBV5-1 to TRBJ2-4; 15 bases map to TRBD2. The CDR3 covers 16 residues. Unmatched junction bases numbered 3, after V lost 4 bases and J lost 4 bases. CDR1 and CDR2 from the germline V gene are SGHRS and YFSETQ. CDR3: CASSLGLAGGKNIQYF. Written as DNA, the CDR3 is TGCGCCAGCAGCCTCGGACTAGCGGGGGGGAAAAACATTCAGTACTTC. The whole variable domain, remainder taken from reference TRBV5-1 and TRBJ2-4, is KAGVTQTPRYLIKTRGQQVTLSCSPISGHRSVSWYQQTPGQGLQFLFEYFSETQRNKGNFPGRFSGRQFSNSRSEMNVSTLELGDSALYLCASSLGLAGGKNIQYFGAGTRLSVL.

The gene calls are TRBV3-1 and TRBJ2-3; 14 bases map to TRBD2. V was clipped by 4 bases and J by 1 base; unmatched bases: 1. Germline CDR1 reads LGHDT; CDR2 reads YNNKEL (reference sequence). The CDR3 spans 16 residues. The CDR3: CASSPTSGRGTDTQYF. DNA of the CDR3: TGTGCCAGCAGCCCGACTAGCGGGAGGGGCACAGATACGCAGTATTTT.

This clonotype was counted ten times or more. The chain carries TRBV19 and TRBJ1-5; D might be TRBD1 (6 bases). Trimming took 8 bases from V and 5 from J, leaving 13 bases between them. CDR1 and CDR2 from the germline V gene are LNHDA and SQIVND (reference sequence). CDR3 length: 13 residues. The CDR3 nucleotides read TGTGCCAGTGTACAGGGAAGGTATCAGCCCCAGCATTTT. Amino acids: CASVQGRYQPQHF. The entire variable domain, with the rest obtained from reference TRBV19 and TRBJ1-5, is as follows: DGGITQSPKYLFRKEGQNVTLSCEQNLNHDAMYWYRQDPGQGLRLIYYSQIVNDFQKGDIAEGYSVSREKKESFPLTVTSAQKNPTAFYLCASVQGRYQPQHFGDGTRLSIL.

The genes are TRBV4-1 and TRBJ1-1, with D unclear. From germline, CDR1 is MGHRA and CDR2 YSYEKL. Between the trimmed V and J ends, which lost 0 bases and 8 bases, there was a span of 16 bases. This CDR3 is 15 amino acids long. DNA for the CDR3: TGCGCCAGCAGCCAAGATAACACCCTTTCGGGGGAAGCTTTCTTT. Translated: CASSQDNTLSGEAFF.

This clonotype was seen more than once but under ten times. The V call is TRBV5-1, the J call TRBJ2-5; 7 nucleotides match TRBD2. Germline values: CDR1 SGHRS, CDR2 YFSETQ. This CDR3 contains 14 residues. V gave up 4 bases and J gave up 3 bases; unmatched junction bases: 6. The CDR3 DNA follows: TGCGCCAGCAGCCCCTCGGCGGGGGAAGAGACCCAGTACTTC. Translating it yields CASSPSAGEETQYF. The full variable domain, in which reference TRBV5-1 and TRBJ2-5 provide the parts outside the CDR3, is KAGVTQTPRYLIKTRGQQVTLSCSPISGHRSVSWYQQTPGQGLQFLFEYFSETQRNKGNFPGRFSGRQFSNSRSEMNVSTLELGDSALYLCASSPSAGEETQYFGPGTRLLVL.

V and J are TRBV18 and TRBJ1-4, with D perhaps matching TRBD1 (5 bases). The CDR3 spans 17 residues. V was shortened by 3 bases and J by 4 bases, with 18 bases between the two germline ends. Looked up from germline, CDR1 is KGHSH and CDR2 is LQKENI. In nucleotides, the CDR3 is TGTGCCAGCTCACCCCGAACAACGGGGGGGGATAATGAAAAACTGTTTTTT. It translates to CASSPRTTGGDNEKLFF. The whole variable domain, remainder taken from reference TRBV18 and TRBJ1-4, is NAGVMQNPRHLVRRRGQEARLRCSPMKGHSHVYWYRQLPEEGLKFMVYLQKENIIDESGMPKERFSAEFPKEGPSILRIQQVVRGDSAAYFCASSPRTTGGDNEKLFFGSGTQLSVL.

This clonotype was counted between two and nine times. CDR3 sequence reads: CASSSQYNSPLHF. The DNA of the CDR3 is TGTGCCAGCAGCTCCCAGTATAATTCACCCCTCCACTTT. The rearrangement uses TRBV7-2 and TRBJ1-6; D remains ambiguous. This CDR3 has 13 amino acids. The germline V gene encodes CDR1 SGHTA and CDR2 FQGNSA. Between the trimmed V and J ends, which lost 4 bases and 4 bases, there was a span of 5 bases.

This clonotype has just a few counts. V usage is TRBV7-2 and J usage is TRBJ2-1; D gene unclear. V was clipped by 4 bases and J by 0 bases, with 4 bases between them. The CDR3 has 13 amino acids. Germline CDR1 and CDR2: SGHTA and FQGNSA. CDR3 sequence: CASSSHSYNEQFF. The CDR3 DNA reads TGTGCCAGCAGCTCGCACTCCTACAATGAGCAGTTCTTC. Complete variable domain (other parts from reference TRBV7-2 and TRBJ2-1): GAGVSQSPSNKVTEKGKDVELRCDPISGHTALYWYRQSLGQGLEFLIYFQGNSAPDKSGLPSDRFSAERTGGSVSTLTIQRTQQEDSAVYLCASSSHSYNEQFFGPGTRLTVL.

This clonotype appeared many times. This sequence joins TRBV5-4 and TRBJ2-5, with 9 bases identical to TRBD1. In germline, CDR1 is SGHNT, CDR2 YYREEE (reference sequence). The CDR3 consists of 14 residues. J gave up 3 bases and V 4 bases, and 4 bases lay outside the gene matches. The CDR3 here is CASSPDRGEETQYF. CDR3 DNA: TGTGCCAGCAGCCCGGACAGGGGCGAAGAGACCCAGTACTTC.

This clonotype came up many times. The J gene is TRBJ1-5, the V gene TRBV5-1; a possible D gene is TRBD1 (6 bases). The V gene's germline CDR1 is SGHRS and CDR2 YFSETQ. The V gene lost 4 bases and the J gene lost 3 bases, with 14 bases spanning the gap. This CDR3 has 15 amino acids. The CDR3 coding sequence is TGCGCCAGCAGCCTGGGGGCAGATGACAATCAGCCCCAGCATTTT. Protein sequence: CASSLGADDNQPQHF.

This chain links TRBV18 with TRBJ2-3; 10 nucleotides align to TRBD1. The CDR3 runs to 16 residues. The germline V gene has CDR1 KGHSH and CDR2 LQKENI. V dropped 4 bases and J dropped 1; count of bases not matched to a gene: 5. CDR3 sequence reads: CASSRGGTGGTDTQYF. As DNA, the CDR3 is TGTGCCAGCTCACGTGGAGGGACAGGGGGCACAGATACGCAGTATTTT.

V gene TRBV10-1 combines with J gene TRBJ2-1; D is uncertain. The CDR3 sequence is 11 residues long. Trimming took off 4 bases at V and 10 bases at J, with 8 bases between the two ends. Germline values: CDR1 WNHNN, CDR2 SYGVQD (reference sequence). CDR3 loop: CASSGAREQFF. The CDR3 DNA reads as TGCGCCAGCAGTGGAGCCAGGGAGCAGTTCTTC.

This clonotype came up a few times. The chain couples TRBV12-3 or TRBV12-4 to TRBJ1-5; unclear D gene. CDR3 size: 13 residues. Deletions cut 7 bases from V and 0 bases from J, with 7 bases between. The CDR3 DNA reads as TGTGCCAGCACCGCTTATAGCAATCAGCCCCAGCATTTT. Translation: CASTAYSNQPQHF.

This clonotype was counted many times. The chain joins TRBV29-1 to TRBJ2-7, with 7 bases aligning to TRBD2. The CDR3 totals 14 residues. The germline gives CDR1 SQVTM, CDR2 ANQGSEA. The trim removed 2 bases at V and 4 bases at J, leaving 8 bases unmatched. For the CDR3, the DNA is TGCAGCGTTGAACCCGGACCGCGGGGGTACGAGCAGTACTTC. Translated: CSVEPGPRGYEQYF.

This chain uses TRBV7-6 with TRBJ1-6; D is unclear. Germline V gene lookup returns CDR1 SGHVS and CDR2 FNYEAQ. Deletions cut 1 base from V and 16 bases from J, with 14 bases between. CDR3 length equals 13 residues. CDR3 amino acids: CASSLERERWLHF. The CDR3 DNA is TGTGCCAGCAGCTTAGAGAGGGAGAGATGGCTCCACTTT.

This clonotype was seen more than once but under ten times. The chain carries TRBV19 and TRBJ1-6; the D gene is possibly TRBD1 (5 bases). Germline V lookup: CDR1 LNHDA, CDR2 SQIVND (reference sequence). Trimming cost V 2 bases and J 8 bases, with 13 bases left between them. The CDR3 runs 15 residues. CDR3: CASSIYPGTDSPLHF. In DNA, the CDR3 is TGTGCCAGTAGTATATATCCGGGGACGGATTCACCCCTCCACTTT.

This clonotype was found many times. V gene TRBV28 combines with J gene TRBJ2-1; D may be TRBD1 (5 bases). The length of the CDR3 is 15 residues. Germline lookup yields CDR1 MDHEN and CDR2 SYDVKM. The V end lost 3 bases, the J end lost 8 bases, and 17 bases lay between the germline ends. As DNA, the CDR3 is TGTGCCAGCAGTTTTAGGGGCCTACAATCGGATGAGCAGTTCTTC. It translates to CASSFRGLQSDEQFF.

The rearrangement uses TRBV7-9 and TRBJ2-5; 7 bases fit TRBD1. Germline V lookup: CDR1 SEHNR, CDR2 FQNEAQ (reference sequence). Trimming cost V 5 bases and J 1 base; bases outside gene matches: 4. This CDR3 has 14 residues. The CDR3: CASSVGTAQETQYF. CDR3 DNA sequence: TGTGCCAGCAGCGTCGGGACAGCCCAAGAGACCCAGTACTTC.

This clonotype has more than one count but fewer than ten. The chain carries TRBV5-4 and TRBJ2-7, with 8 bases matching TRBD1. V shed 0 bases, J shed 5 bases, and the junction held 7 bases outside the gene matches. The CDR3 has 15 amino acids. Germline loops: CDR1 SGHNT, CDR2 YYREEE (reference sequence). For the CDR3, the DNA is TGTGCCAGCAGCTTGGCGGGCCAGGGGGCCGACGAGCAGTACTTC. Amino acid sequence: CASSLAGQGADEQYF. Combining the CDR3 with reference TRBV5-4 and TRBJ2-7 gives the whole variable domain ETGVTQSPTHLIKTRGQQVTLRCSSQSGHNTVSWYQQALGQGPQFIFQYYREEENGRGNFPPRFSGLQFPNYSSELNVNALELDDSALYLCASSLAGQGADEQYFGPGTRLTVT.

At least ten counts were recorded for this clonotype. J is TRBJ1-6 and V is TRBV5-1; 8 bases map to TRBD1. This CDR3 is 15 amino acids long. Losses at the gene ends were 4 bases for V and 15 bases for J; bases not matched to a gene: 15. CDR1 SGHRS and CDR2 YFSETQ come from the germline V gene. The DNA for the CDR3 is TGCGCCAGCAGCCGCGGGCAGGGGGCCGTCGATAGCCTCCACTTT. It translates to CASSRGQGAVDSLHF.

CDR3 bases: TGCGCCAGCAGCCAAGAACTATCCGGAACGCAGTATTTT. Its protein product is CASSQELSGTQYF. The genes are TRBV4-3 and TRBJ2-3; no clear D gene. In germline, CDR1 is LGHNA, CDR2 YSLEER. This CDR3 has 13 residues. V lost 0 bases, J lost 9 bases, and 10 bases lay in between.

This clonotype has more than one count but fewer than ten. The J gene is TRBJ2-7, the V gene TRBV27; D call uncertain. The germline gives CDR1 MNHEY, CDR2 SMNVEV (reference sequence). This CDR3 has 12 amino acids. V gave up 4 bases and J gave up 3 bases, with 7 bases separating them. CDR3 bases: TGTGCCAGCAGTTCCAGCGTCTACGAGCAGTACTTC. This sequence encodes CASSSSVYEQYF.

This clonotype came up a few times. The V call is TRBV9, the J call TRBJ1-6; D is uncertain. V shed 1 base and J shed 9 bases, with 14 bases lying between them. Germline values: CDR1 SGDLS, CDR2 YYNGEE. The CDR3 loop spans 15 amino acids. CDR3 sequence: CASSVMTMAGSPLHF. In nucleotides, the CDR3 is TGTGCCAGCAGCGTAATGACAATGGCAGGTTCACCCCTCCACTTT.

This clonotype turned up a few times. The rearrangement uses TRBV3-1 and TRBJ2-5, with 7 bases matching TRBD1. The V gene's germline CDR1 is LGHDT and CDR2 YNNKEL (reference sequence). The CDR3 spans 16 residues. Losses at the gene ends were 1 base for V and 3 bases for J; bases not matched to a gene: 8. Here the CDR3 DNA reads TGTGCCAGCAGCCAAGGTCCGGGACAGTTGGAAGAGACCCAGTACTTC. It encodes CASSQGPGQLEETQYF.

This chain links TRBV2 with TRBJ2-2, with unresolved D. V was trimmed by 6 bases and J by 0 bases, leaving 14 bases between them. Germline loops: CDR1 SNHLY, CDR2 FYNNEI. This CDR3 region has 16 residues. CDR3 in amino acids: CASSPFRAANTGELFF. CDR3 DNA: TGTGCCAGCAGCCCATTCCGGGCAGCGAACACCGGGGAGCTGTTTTTT.

This rearrangement joins TRBV10-3 to TRBJ2-5, with a weak D call TRBD1 (6 bases). This CDR3 is 13 amino acids long. The V gene's germline CDR1 is ENHRY and CDR2 SYGVKD. The CDR3 spells CAIQGGGQQTQYF. The CDR3, as DNA: TGTGCAATACAGGGTGGAGGACAACAGACCCAGTACTTC.

This clonotype was detected a few times. The rearrangement uses TRBV7-9 and TRBJ1-1; perhaps TRBD1 as D (6 bases). The CDR3 covers 14 residues. V lost 7 bases and J 4 bases, leaving 16 bases between the germline ends. CDR1 and CDR2 (germline): SEHNR, FQNEAQ (reference sequence). DNA for the CDR3: TGTGCCAGCAACGCACAGGGTAGGGGCACTGAAGCTTTCTTT. It is translated as CASNAQGRGTEAFF.

There are a few counts of this clonotype. The rearrangement joins TRBV21-1 to TRBJ2-5. TRBV21-1 is marked as a pseudogene. The CDR3 contains 11 residues. This CDR3 is CASSKDRPQYF. The CDR3 DNA sequence: TGTGCCAGCAGCAAAGACCGCCCCCAGTACTTC.